The text below deals with one T cell receptor beta chain. Measured with immunoSEQ multiplex PCR; TCRdb has only the in-frame clones, and not every one. The table shows roughly 170,000 clones, with 85% to 95% occurring only once. The data were obtained in a study of control samples from healthy donors and cancer patients. The CDR3 runs to 18 residues. Looked up from germline, CDR1 is SGDLS and CDR2 is YYNGEE. V lost 0 bases and J lost 4, with 22 bases in between. The sample was blood. This sequence joins TRBV9 and TRBJ1-1; perhaps TRBD1 as D (6 bases). The sequence was collected from a woman in her sixties or seventies in good health. CDR3 DNA sequence: TGTGCCAGCAGCGTAGCCATCGGGGGGGGCGAGTACGGCACTGAAGCTTTCTTT. Encoded protein: CASSVAIGGGEYGTEAFF.